This T cell receptor beta chain was captured in a study of spatial heterogeneity in lung cancer. Study-wide points: Mutation tallies in tumors tracked expanded intratumoral alpha and beta TCR counts.

For this clonotype: Its antigen is still unknown.

The CDR3 is made up of 13 amino acids. Germline V gives CDR1 SQVTM, CDR2 ANQGSEA. Trimming stripped 4 bases from V and 4 bases from J, with 10 bases between. A single record per CDR3 protein comes from TCRdb applying MiXCR to the 5' RACE reads. The sample consists of about 27,000 distinct CDR3 sequences, approximately 6.9% of them appearing once. Regarding time point: sample taken at primary tumor resection. J is TRBJ2-2 and V is TRBV29-1, with a weak D call TRBD1 (6 bases). The source is a male donor with early-stage non-small cell lung cancer. Material: lung tumor tissue, obtained at surgery. The CDR3 bases are TGCAGCGTTGGGGGGCCGGCCACCGGGGAGCTGTTTTTT. Translated, it gives CSVGGPATGELFF.